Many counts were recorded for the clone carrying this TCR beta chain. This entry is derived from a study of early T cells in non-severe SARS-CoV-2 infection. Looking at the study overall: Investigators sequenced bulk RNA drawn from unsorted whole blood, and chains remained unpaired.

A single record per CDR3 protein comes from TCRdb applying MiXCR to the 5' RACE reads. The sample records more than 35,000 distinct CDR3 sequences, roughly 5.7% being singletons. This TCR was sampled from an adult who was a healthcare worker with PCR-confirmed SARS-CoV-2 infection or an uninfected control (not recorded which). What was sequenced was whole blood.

CDR3 DNA sequence: TGCAGCGTTGAACCCCAGGGCGGCACCGGGGAGCTGTTTTTT. Translated: CSVEPQGGTGELFF. The V gene is TRBV29-1, the J gene TRBJ2-2; maybe TRBD1 (5 bases). Germline V gene sequence: CDR1 SQVTM, CDR2 ANQGSEA. This CDR3 has 14 amino acids. The V gene lost 2 bases and the J gene lost 4 bases, with 11 bases spanning the gap.